A selection of T cell receptor beta chains follows, all from one sample in a study of OX40 agonist ivuxolimab in advanced cancers. Data came from immunoSEQ multiplex PCR; TCRdb stores just in-frame clones and leaves some out. The sample has 30,000 to 45,000 clones, roughly 86% seen once. The sample here was CD4+ or CD8+ T cells sorted from blood, taken in a trial of the OX40 agonist ivuxolimab. These receptors all stem from an adult with an advanced solid tumor such as melanoma, head and neck, liver or kidney cancer. Each CDR3 is given with its conserved first and last residue. Each record gives: V gene, J gene, CDR3 protein.

V gene: TRBV7-3
J gene: TRBJ2-3
CDR3 protein: CASSLYAGGTDTQYF

V gene: TRBV25-1
J gene: TRBJ1-6
CDR3 protein: CASQGFAYNSPLHF

V gene: TRBV11-3
J gene: TRBJ1-1
CDR3 protein: CASRPDRKGRKYTEAFF

V gene: TRBV28
J gene: TRBJ2-3
CDR3 protein: CASTDTTDTQYF

V gene: TRBV9
J gene: TRBJ1-1
CDR3 protein: CASGVAGAGTEAFF

V gene: TRBV6-5
J gene: TRBJ1-4
CDR3 protein: CASSYNVGGGNEKLFF

V gene: TRBV5-6
J gene: TRBJ2-6
CDR3 protein: CASSLPDTGANVLTF

V gene: TRBV2
J gene: TRBJ2-6
CDR3 protein: CASSEKFSGANVLTF

V gene: TRBV5-1
J gene: TRBJ1-2
CDR3 protein: CASSPAQANYGYTF

V gene: TRBV19
J gene: TRBJ1-6
CDR3 protein: CASSILTNSPLHF